This TCR beta chain was obtained from a study of cytomegalovirus exposure and HLA in healthy donors. Study-wide findings and caveats: Approximately 17,000 TCR beta sequences were associated with HLA alleles at 0.05 false discovery rate in a later analysis.

To note about this clone: Its antigen is undetermined.

Germline assignment: CDR1 LNHNV and CDR2 YYDKDF (reference sequence). This CDR3 is built from 14 residues. With V trimmed by 6 bases and J by 8 bases, 7 bases remained unmatched. The PCR made use of 60 Vbeta and 13 Jbeta primers. Using immunoSEQ multiplex PCR, the repertoire was profiled, and TCRdb retains in-frame clones only, with some absent. The data contain 150,000 to 250,000 clones, around three quarters of them singletons. The origin of this receptor is a man under 40 in good health and CMV-seronegative. The sample taken for sequencing was PBMCs. The rearrangement uses TRBV15 and TRBJ1-4; 9 positions agree with TRBD1. The CDR3 loop reads CATRMDRGREKLFF. CDR3 nucleotides: TGTGCCACCAGGATGGACAGGGGAAGAGAAAAACTGTTTTTT.